Each of the 13 T cell receptor beta chains below was sequenced from the same sample in a study of regulatory dendritic cells for organ transplantation. Sequencing was performed with immunoSEQ multiplex PCR; in TCRdb, only in-frame clones are kept and a portion is missing. Of approximately 19,000 clones listed, 74% are singletons. What was sequenced was memory CD4+ T cells from blood. Subset reported: CD45RO+ memory T cells. These receptor sequences come from a human donor in good health.

The chain employs TRBV6-5 and TRBJ1-4; 7 bases match TRBD1. Per germline, CDR1 MNHEY and CDR2 SVGAGI. V lost 5 bases and J lost 3; bases outside the gene matches: 6. The length of the CDR3 is 15 residues. CDR3: CASSPGGSANEKLFF. For the CDR3, the DNA is TGTGCCAGCAGTCCAGGGGGGTCGGCTAATGAAAAACTGTTTTTT.

This clone was seen just once. This chain connects TRBV7-2 to TRBJ1-6, with TRBD1 matching over 9 bases. Germline CDR1 reads SGHTA; CDR2 reads FQGNSA. CDR3 length equals 16 residues. The trim removed 6 bases at V and 9 bases at J, leaving 12 bases unmatched. The CDR3 sequence: CASRQNSGQGSSPLHF. CDR3 bases: TGTGCCAGCAGACAGAACTCGGGACAGGGAAGTTCACCCCTCCACTTT. Full variable domain (missing parts from reference TRBV7-2 and TRBJ1-6): GAGVSQSPSNKVTEKGKDVELRCDPISGHTALYWYRQSLGQGLEFLIYFQGNSAPDKSGLPSDRFSAERTGGSVSTLTIQRTQQEDSAVYLCASRQNSGQGSSPLHFGNGTRLTVT.

The V and J genes are TRBV6-1 and TRBJ2-7, with D unresolved. V was trimmed by 1 base and J by 1 base, leaving 11 bases between them. Germline loops: CDR1 MNHNS, CDR2 SASEGT. This CDR3 contains 15 residues. DNA for the CDR3: TGTGCCAGCAGTGAAGTCCGACTGCTTTCCTACGAGCAGTACTTC. Protein sequence: CASSEVRLLSYEQYF.

About this clone: Other DNA sequences in this sample translate to the same CDR3. The rearrangement joins TRBV5-1 to TRBJ2-1, with 13 bases matching TRBD2. The germline V gene encodes CDR1 SGHRS and CDR2 YFSETQ. The junction had 0 bases not matched to a gene; V was cut back by 2 bases and J by 4 bases. The CDR3 sequence is 15 residues long. This CDR3 reads CASSLLAGGYNEQFF. In DNA, the CDR3 is TGCGCCAGCAGCTTACTAGCGGGGGGGTACAATGAGCAGTTCTTC.

V gene TRBV7-9 combines with J gene TRBJ2-1, with D maybe TRBD1 (6 bases). Trimming removed 4 bases from V and 10 bases from J, with 11 bases in between. CDR3 length: 12 amino acids. Looked up from germline, CDR1 is SEHNR and CDR2 is FQNEAQ (reference sequence). In DNA form, the CDR3 reads TGTGCCAGCAGCTACGCCAGGGGAGAGCAGTTCTTC. It translates to CASSYARGEQFF.

The chain couples TRBV5-1 to TRBJ2-1; 9 positions match TRBD1. J gave up 9 bases and V 3 bases, and 10 bases lay outside the gene matches. Germline V gene lookup returns CDR1 SGHRS and CDR2 YFSETQ. CDR3 length equals 15 residues. CDR3 nucleotide sequence: TGCGCCAGCAGCTCCCGGGACAGGGCAAAAGGTGAGCAGTTCTTC. As protein: CASSSRDRAKGEQFF.

This sequence joins TRBV6-5 and TRBJ1-4; a possible D gene is TRBD1 (6 bases). The CDR3 covers 13 residues. V was cut by 9 bases and J by 8 bases, with 16 bases left in between. Germline CDR1 MNHEY, CDR2 SVGAGI. CDR3 sequence: CASQGQGPEKLFF. CDR3 coding DNA: TGTGCCAGTCAGGGGCAGGGCCCCGAAAAACTGTTTTTT.

CDR3 sequence reads: CASSGGAGETQYF. CDR3 in DNA: TGCGCCAGCAGCGGGGGGGCAGGGGAGACCCAGTACTTC. The V and J genes are TRBV5-1 and TRBJ2-5; D is perhaps TRBD2 (7 bases). The CDR3 is 13 residues long. Germline V gene data show CDR1 as SGHRS and CDR2 as YFSETQ. V shed 4 bases and J shed 5 bases, with 12 bases lying between them.

The genes are TRBV5-1 and TRBJ2-1; TRBD2 agrees at 10 bases. The CDR3 sequence is 16 residues long. CDR1 is SGHRS, CDR2 YFSETQ, per germline. Trimming at V came to 3 bases and at J to 6 bases, leaving 9 bases not matched to a gene. CDR3 loop: CASSSGASGGANEQFF. The CDR3 DNA reads as TGCGCCAGCAGCTCGGGGGCCAGCGGGGGGGCCAATGAGCAGTTCTTC.

This rearrangement joins TRBV5-1 to TRBJ2-3, with TRBD1 matching 8 bases. The J segment lost 6 bases and the V segment lost 3 bases, leaving 9 bases of the junction unmatched. The CDR3 consists of 15 residues. Looked up from germline, CDR1 is SGHRS and CDR2 is YFSETQ. CDR3 sequence reads: CASSSFRGPKDTQYF. The CDR3 DNA is TGCGCCAGCAGCTCATTCAGGGGGCCGAAGGATACGCAGTATTTT.

This clone was seen once. The chain joins TRBV11-2 to TRBJ2-1; D remains ambiguous. V was trimmed by 0 bases and J by 4 bases, leaving 4 bases between them. The CDR3 has 13 amino acids. The germline V gene has CDR1 SGHAT and CDR2 FQNNGV. The CDR3 reads CASSLERYNEQFF. CDR3 coding DNA: TGTGCCAGCAGCTTAGAACGGTACAATGAGCAGTTCTTC. Full variable domain (missing parts from reference TRBV11-2 and TRBJ2-1): EAGVAQSPRYKIIEKRQSVAFWCNPISGHATLYWYQQILGQGPKLLIQFQNNGVVDDSQLPKDRFSAERLKGVDSTLKIQPAKLEDSAVYLCASSLERYNEQFFGPGTRLTVL.

The chain couples TRBV15 to TRBJ2-5, with 7 bases aligning to TRBD1. Germline loops: CDR1 LNHNV, CDR2 YYDKDF (reference sequence). V trimming: 8 bases; J trimming: 5 bases; junction bases outside the gene matches: 11. The CDR3 contains 14 residues. The CDR3, as DNA: TGTGCCACCCAACCTGCGACAGGGTCGGAGACCCAGTACTTC. This translates into CATQPATGSETQYF.

This sequence joins TRBV10-3 and TRBJ2-4, with 7 positions matching TRBD1. V shed 10 bases, J shed 6 bases, and the junction held 6 bases outside the gene matches. This CDR3 is built from 12 residues. Germline loops: CDR1 ENHRY, CDR2 SYGVKD. CDR3 in amino acids: CATWDSANIQYF. The CDR3 DNA is TGTGCCACCTGGGACAGTGCAAACATTCAGTACTTC.